The 24 T cell receptor beta chains presented below share a single source sample, sequenced in a study of CD4 T cells in relation to SARS-CoV-2 and coronaviruses (TCRdb year 2021). CD4+ T cells from unexposed donors were collected before the COVID-19 pandemic (2011-2018). Library method: the immunoSEQ multiplex PCR assay. Entries here come from immuneACCESS through TCRdb and include only in-frame sequences with V and J called. Some clones fail to appear in such tables; in the studies checked, an unresolved V gene covers under half of the shortfall, and the cause of the remainder is unknown. The sample table lists some 65,000 clones, 87% of them with a count of one. The ten biggest clones cover over 1.5% of the sample. Specimen: memory CD4+ T cells from PBMCs. The meaning of the sample's cell subset or site label: memory (non-naive) CD4+ T cells. These receptors came from a human donor in good health.

The chain uses TRBV5-8 and TRBJ1-1; the match to TRBD1 covers 7 bases. The CDR3 is 15 amino acids. Per the germline V gene, CDR1 is SGHTS and CDR2 is YDEGEE. V lost 4 bases, J lost 4 bases, and 10 bases stayed unmatched. As DNA, the CDR3 is TGTGCCAGCAGCCCCCCACCGTCAGGGGGCACTGAAGCTTTCTTT. Protein: CASSPPPSGGTEAFF.

This chain uses TRBV19 with TRBJ2-1; 12 bases map to TRBD2. Germline V CDR1 and CDR2: LNHDA, SQIVND (reference sequence). CDR3 length: 15 residues. J lost 9 bases, V lost 6 bases, and 9 bases had no gene match. CDR3 bases: TGTGCCAGTAGCTTTCCTAGCGGGGGGGCCTCTGAGCAGTTCTTC. This codes for CASSFPSGGASEQFF.

The chain couples TRBV19 to TRBJ1-4, with a weak D call TRBD1 (5 bases). Trimming shortened V by 9 bases and J by 5 bases, and 16 bases separated the two germline ends. This CDR3 is 14 amino acids long. Germline V gene lookup returns CDR1 LNHDA and CDR2 SQIVND (reference sequence). The CDR3 region is CASLEGRRNEKLFF. Here the CDR3 DNA reads TGTGCCAGCCTGGAGGGACGGAGAAATGAAAAACTGTTTTTT.

This chain links TRBV19 with TRBJ1-2; perhaps TRBD1 as D (6 bases). Germline V gene sequence: CDR1 LNHDA, CDR2 SQIVND (reference sequence). Trimming cost V 4 bases and J 4 bases, with 13 bases left between them. The CDR3 runs 14 residues. The DNA for the CDR3 is TGTGCCAGTAGTACCCGGGACAAACTCTATGGCTACACCTTC. Amino acid sequence: CASSTRDKLYGYTF.

The chain carries TRBV28 and TRBJ2-1, with D possibly TRBD1 on 6 matching bases. The CDR3 sequence is 11 residues long. V lost 5 bases and J lost 13, with 12 bases in between. Germline V lookup: CDR1 MDHEN, CDR2 SYDVKM. CDR3 protein: CASSAYGTQFF. For the CDR3, the DNA is TGTGCCAGCAGTGCCTACGGGACACAGTTCTTC.

The count of this clone is one. The gene calls are TRBV5-1 and TRBJ2-2; D may be TRBD1 (5 bases). This CDR3 is built from 16 residues. Trimming left V 0 bases short and J 6 bases short, with 15 bases between. Germline CDR1 SGHRS, CDR2 YFSETQ. The CDR3 DNA reads TGCGCCAGCAGCTTGGCAAGCAGGGCGTCCGCCGGGGAGCTGTTTTTT. Translated, it gives CASSLASRASAGELFF.

The chain carries TRBV7-2 and TRBJ2-7; 10 bases line up with TRBD2. The CDR3 sequence is 15 residues long. CDR1 SGHTA and CDR2 FQGNSA come from the germline V gene. V lost 1 base, J lost 3 bases, and 3 bases stayed unmatched. In DNA form, the CDR3 reads TGTGCCAGCAGCTTAGGTGTAGCGGGGGGCTACGAGCAGTACTTC. Translation: CASSLGVAGGYEQYF. The full variable domain, in which reference TRBV7-2 and TRBJ2-7 provide the parts outside the CDR3, is GAGVSQSPSNKVTEKGKDVELRCDPISGHTALYWYRQSLGQGLEFLIYFQGNSAPDKSGLPSDRFSAERTGGSVSTLTIQRTQQEDSAVYLCASSLGVAGGYEQYFGPGTRLTVT.

The chain is built from TRBV29-1 and TRBJ2-1, with D unresolved. The CDR3 loop spans 16 amino acids. Trimming took off 0 bases at V and 0 bases at J, with 12 bases between the two ends. The V gene's germline CDR1 is SQVTM and CDR2 ANQGSEA. The CDR3 spells CSVEEGAASSYNEQFF. The CDR3 bases are TGCAGCGTTGAAGAAGGCGCGGCGAGCTCCTACAATGAGCAGTTCTTC.

V is TRBV5-1 and J is TRBJ2-1; 10 bases match TRBD1. The CDR3 extends over 15 amino acids. The V gene's germline CDR1 is SGHRS and CDR2 YFSETQ. Trimming at V came to 1 base and at J to 6 bases, leaving 4 bases not matched to a gene. The CDR3 region is CASSLYGQGGNEQFF. The CDR3 nucleotides are TGCGCCAGCAGCTTGTATGGACAGGGGGGCAATGAGCAGTTCTTC.

This chain connects TRBV2 to TRBJ2-5, with 9 bases matching TRBD2. The germline gives CDR1 SNHLY, CDR2 FYNNEI. The CDR3 is made up of 14 amino acids. J was trimmed by 2 bases and V by 6 bases; bases with no gene match: 4. The CDR3 bases are TGTGCCAGCAGCTGGACTAGCGCTCAAGAGACCCAGTACTTC. Its protein product is CASSWTSAQETQYF. The variable domain in full, with the rest retrieved from reference TRBV2 and TRBJ2-5, is EPEVTQTPSHQVTQMGQEVILRCVPISNHLYFYWYRQILGQKVEFLVSFYNNEISEKSEIFDDQFSVERPDGSNFTLKIRSTKLEDSAMYFCASSWTSAQETQYFGPGTRLLVL.

This clone was recorded once. The rearrangement links TRBV6-6 to TRBJ2-5; no reliable D call. The CDR3 has 13 amino acids. Trimming stripped 6 bases from V and 10 bases from J, with 18 bases between. The germline CDR1 and CDR2 sequences are MNHNY and SVGAGI (reference sequence). The CDR3 spells CASSNRVQLCQYF. The DNA of the CDR3 is TGTGCCAGCAGCAACCGGGTTCAGCTGTGCCAGTACTTC.

The chain uses TRBV7-3 and TRBJ2-7; 10 positions match TRBD2. CDR1 and CDR2 from the germline V gene are SGHTA and FQGTGA. Trimming at V came to 1 base and at J to 0 bases, leaving 3 bases not matched to a gene. The CDR3 sequence is 16 residues long. CDR3 protein: CASSLNSGRTSYEQYF. The CDR3 coding sequence is TGTGCCAGCAGCTTAAATAGCGGGAGGACCTCCTACGAGCAGTACTTC.

The genes are TRBV11-2 and TRBJ1-1, with TRBD1 as a possible D gene (5 bases). Trimming took off 0 bases at V and 1 base at J, with 12 bases between the two ends. Germline V gene lookup returns CDR1 SGHAT and CDR2 FQNNGV. The CDR3 consists of 16 residues. CDR3 nucleotide sequence: TGTGCCAGCAGCTTAGAGTGGCGACAGAGGAACACTGAAGCTTTCTTT. It is translated as CASSLEWRQRNTEAFF.

The rearrangement links TRBV18 to TRBJ1-5, with 10 bases identical to TRBD1. The trim removed 6 bases at V and 5 bases at J, leaving 4 bases unmatched. CDR1 is KGHSH and CDR2 is LQKENI in the germline V gene. The CDR3 runs to 14 residues. As DNA, the CDR3 is TGTGCCAGCTCCGGGGACAGGGGATATCAGCCCCAGCATTTT. It codes for CASSGDRGYQPQHF.

This chain connects TRBV18 to TRBJ2-6, with D unresolved. The V and J ends lost 5 bases and 2 bases respectively, with 10 bases between them. Germline-derived CDR1 and CDR2 are KGHSH and LQKENI. The CDR3 has 15 residues. The CDR3 coding sequence is TGTGCCAGCTCATCCCTTGGGGCTGGGGCCAACGTCCTGACTTTC. It specifies CASSSLGAGANVLTF.

The V call is TRBV28, the J call TRBJ2-7; weak D call: TRBD1 (6 bases). Germline V CDR1 and CDR2: MDHEN, SYDVKM. V was clipped by 4 bases and J by 3 bases, with 31 bases between them. CDR3 length: 20 amino acids. The CDR3 DNA follows: TGTGCCAGCAGTTCACCCTTCAGGACAGTAAGCGTCCCTGGGATCTACGAGCAGTACTTC. This codes for CASSSPFRTVSVPGIYEQYF.

V usage is TRBV2 and J usage is TRBJ2-1, with 12 positions matching TRBD1. Germline lookup yields CDR1 SNHLY and CDR2 FYNNEI. This CDR3 spans 17 amino acids. Trimming took 7 bases from V and 7 from J; bases not matched to a gene: 14. The DNA of the CDR3 is TGTGCCAGCACTGTTAAGCCGCCGGGACAGGGGGCGAATGAGCAGTTCTTC. Its protein product is CASTVKPPGQGANEQFF.

This clone was seen just once. The genes are TRBV19 and TRBJ1-5; D is uncertain. This CDR3 is 13 amino acids long. V lost 6 bases, J lost 3 bases, and 9 bases lay in between. Germline CDR1 and CDR2: LNHDA and SQIVND (reference sequence). The CDR3 DNA reads TGTGCCAGTAGAAGCGGTGTCAATCAGCCCCAGCATTTT. Protein product: CASRSGVNQPQHF.

This clone was seen a single time. This chain joins TRBV6-5 and TRBJ1-6, with 10 bases matching TRBD1. Unmatched junction bases numbered 3, after V lost 6 bases and J lost 4 bases. The V gene's germline CDR1 is MNHEY and CDR2 SVGAGI. CDR3 length equals 15 residues. The CDR3 loop is CASSKGQGYNSPLHF. CDR3 DNA: TGTGCCAGCAGCAAGGGACAGGGGTATAATTCACCCCTCCACTTT.

The chain combines TRBV7-9 with TRBJ2-3, with TRBD2 matching 12 bases. The CDR3 spans 16 residues. Germline lookup yields CDR1 SEHNR and CDR2 FQNEAQ (reference sequence). V was pared by 5 bases and J by 0 bases, with 3 bases of the junction left unmatched. As DNA, the CDR3 is TGTGCCAGCAGCCCCGGGACTAGCGGGAGCACAGATACGCAGTATTTT. As protein: CASSPGTSGSTDTQYF. Using reference TRBV7-9 and TRBJ2-3 for the parts outside the CDR3, the full variable domain is DTGVSQNPRHKITKRGQNVTFRCDPISEHNRLYWYRQTLGQGPEFLTYFQNEAQLEKSRLLSDRFSAERPKGSFSTLEIQRTEQGDSAMYLCASSPGTSGSTDTQYFGPGTRLTVL.

The rearrangement joins TRBV28 to TRBJ2-7, with 9 bases fitting TRBD1. V gave up 4 bases and J gave up 5 bases; unmatched junction bases: 6. Germline V CDR1 and CDR2: MDHEN, SYDVKM. The CDR3 sequence is 14 residues long. This CDR3 is CASSWGTGSDEQYF. CDR3 DNA: TGTGCCAGCAGTTGGGGGACAGGGTCAGACGAGCAGTACTTC.

The chain combines TRBV11-3 with TRBJ2-7, with 8 bases that match TRBD2. Germline V CDR1 and CDR2: SGHNT, YENEEA. Trimming took 8 bases from V and 3 from J; bases not matched to a gene: 9. The CDR3 runs to 14 residues. The CDR3 here is CASPHLAGYYEQYF. The DNA for the CDR3 is TGTGCCAGCCCACACCTAGCGGGTTACTACGAGCAGTACTTC. Full variable domain (outside the CDR3, taken from reference TRBV11-3 and TRBJ2-7): EAGVVQSPRYKIIEKKQPVAFWCNPISGHNTLYWYLQNLGQGPELLIRYENEEAVDDSQLPKDRFSAERLKGVDSTLKIQPAELGDSAVYLCASPHLAGYYEQYFGPGTRLTVT.

This chain connects TRBV2 to TRBJ1-1, with 8 bases matching TRBD1. Germline CDR1 reads SNHLY; CDR2 reads FYNNEI. CDR3 length equals 15 residues. Germline trimming cut 7 bases from V and 5 bases from J; bases unmatched to any gene: 12. CDR3 residues: CASKKDRAGWTEAFF. DNA for the CDR3: TGTGCCAGCAAGAAGGACAGGGCCGGATGGACTGAAGCTTTCTTT.

J is TRBJ1-4 and V is TRBV13; 8 nucleotides line up with TRBD1. V shed 2 bases, J shed 8 bases, and the junction held 4 bases outside the gene matches. Germline V gene lookup returns CDR1 PRHDT and CDR2 FYEKMQ (reference sequence). The CDR3 contains 14 residues. The CDR3 DNA sequence: TGTGCCAGCAGCTTACAGGGGGCGCACGAAAAACTGTTTTTT. Translation: CASSLQGAHEKLFF.